Shown below are 17 T cell receptor beta chains from a single sample sequenced in a study of blood T cell repertoires in COVID-19. Assay used: immunoSEQ multiplex PCR; TCRdb lists only in-frame clones, some missing. Of some 150,000 clones in the sample, 85% to 90% are singletons; the top ten hold 9.5% to 13%. The sample was peripheral blood. These TCRs come from a woman aged 55-70 years with COVID-19, enrolled during active disease.

Concerning this clone: The junction does not match germline at one end; this may be a read error. J is TRBJ1-3 and V is TRBV27; TRBD1 might be the D (5 bases). The CDR3 loop spans 14 amino acids. Germline CDR1 reads MNHEY; CDR2 reads SMNVEV (reference sequence). The CDR3 DNA reads as TGTGCCAGCAGTCCTCGGACATTTGGAGACACCATATATTTT. Its translation is CASSPRTFGDTIYF.

This CDR3 reads CASSRDMGGRVIAFF. In nucleotides, the CDR3 is TGTGCCAGCAGCCGCGACATGGGGGGTCGGGTAATAGCTTTCTTT. This sequence joins TRBV14 and TRBJ1-1; D possibly corresponds to TRBD1 (5 bases). CDR1 and CDR2 from the germline V gene are SGHDN and FVKESK. The CDR3 runs 15 residues. V lost 4 bases to trimming and J lost 10 bases, with 22 bases between them.

The chain has TRBV2 and TRBJ2-1, with TRBD2 identical over 10 bases. Looked up from germline, CDR1 is SNHLY and CDR2 is FYNNEI. This CDR3 has 15 amino acids. Trimming removed 6 bases from V and 1 base from J; junction bases left unmatched: 3. The CDR3 is CASSRTSGSYNEQFF. DNA for the CDR3: TGTGCCAGCAGCAGGACTAGCGGATCCTACAATGAGCAGTTCTTC. Variable domain in full (rest from reference TRBV2 and TRBJ2-1): EPEVTQTPSHQVTQMGQEVILRCVPISNHLYFYWYRQILGQKVEFLVSFYNNEISEKSEIFDDQFSVERPDGSNFTLKIRSTKLEDSAMYFCASSRTSGSYNEQFFGPGTRLTVL.

The chain joins TRBV3-1 (or the pseudogene TRBV3-2) to TRBJ2-3; 11 bases map to TRBD2. The germline V gene has CDR1 LGHDT and CDR2 YNNKEL (reference sequence). The V and J ends lost 3 bases and 2 bases, in that order; junction bases with no gene match: 4. The CDR3 consists of 16 residues. CDR3 region: CASSHGTSGFTDTQYF. CDR3 nucleotides: TGTGCCAGCAGCCACGGGACTAGCGGCTTCACAGATACGCAGTATTTT.

V gene TRBV3-1 (or the pseudogene TRBV3-2) combines with J gene TRBJ1-1; D ambiguous. The ends were cut back, 0 bases at V and 1 base at J, with 6 bases in the middle. CDR1 is LGHDT, CDR2 YNNKEL, per germline (reference sequence). The CDR3 is made up of 14 amino acids. This CDR3 reads CASSQDSPNTEAFF. CDR3 in DNA: TGTGCCAGCAGCCAAGATAGCCCGAACACTGAAGCTTTCTTT.

The V call is TRBV6-5, the J call TRBJ2-2, with D tentatively TRBD1 (6 bases). The CDR3 contains 13 residues. V was shortened by 8 bases and J by 6 bases, with 13 bases between the two germline ends. The germline gives CDR1 MNHEY, CDR2 SVGAGI. CDR3 amino acids: CASLNNRAGELFF. DNA for the CDR3: TGTGCCAGCCTCAACAACAGGGCCGGGGAGCTGTTTTTT.

This sequence joins TRBV7-2 and TRBJ1-5; no reliable D call. The CDR3 contains 13 residues. The germline V gene encodes CDR1 SGHTA and CDR2 FQGNSA. Trimming shortened V by 5 bases and J by 6 bases, and 11 bases separated the two germline ends. For the CDR3, the DNA is TGTGCCAGCAGCGGTGAGGGTGGTCAGCCCCAGCATTTT. Protein product: CASSGEGGQPQHF.

The chain combines TRBV7-2 with TRBJ1-1; TRBD1 might be the D (5 bases). V was pared by 2 bases and J by 7 bases, with 11 bases between. The CDR3 consists of 13 residues. CDR1 is SGHTA, CDR2 FQGNSA, per germline. CDR3 sequence: CASSLRTKLEAFF. The CDR3 DNA sequence: TGTGCCAGCAGCTTAAGGACAAAACTTGAAGCTTTCTTT.

V and J are TRBV6-1 and TRBJ1-2; D gene ambiguous. The CDR3 contains 15 residues. V was cut by 2 bases and J by 5 bases, with 15 bases left in between. In germline, CDR1 is MNHNS, CDR2 SASEGT. In DNA form, the CDR3 reads TGTGCCAGCAGTGAACTGGGGAGAAGGGAGTATGGCTACACCTTC. It codes for CASSELGRREYGYTF.

The chain employs TRBV28 and TRBJ2-7; TRBD1 matches 7 bases. V gave up 7 bases and J gave up 3 bases; unmatched junction bases: 6. Germline V lookup: CDR1 MDHEN, CDR2 SYDVKM. The CDR3 is 13 residues long. The CDR3 region has the DNA TGTGCCAGCACACCGGGACAGATCTACGAGCAGTACTTC. The encoded protein is CASTPGQIYEQYF.

For the CDR3, the DNA is TGTGCCAGCAGCTTAGGTGGCGGATTCCCACTGTTTTTT. It specifies CASSLGGGFPLFF. The chain combines TRBV11-3 with TRBJ1-4; no reliable D call. This CDR3 has 13 amino acids. The V gene lost 1 base and the J gene lost 13 bases, with 13 bases spanning the gap. Germline CDR1 reads SGHNT; CDR2 reads YENEEA.

This clone showed up just once. This chain uses TRBV4-1 with TRBJ2-7; 7 positions match TRBD2. The J segment lost 2 bases and the V segment lost 4 bases, leaving 14 bases of the junction unmatched. CDR1 is MGHRA, CDR2 YSYEKL, per germline. This CDR3 comprises 17 residues. In DNA form, the CDR3 reads TGCGCCAGCAGCCCGATTACGGCGGGAGACTCTCCCTACGAGCAGTACTTC. Protein product: CASSPITAGDSPYEQYF.

The chain has TRBV19 and TRBJ2-5; D is unclear. This CDR3 comprises 14 residues. V lost 5 bases and J 5 bases, leaving 15 bases between the germline ends. In germline, CDR1 is LNHDA, CDR2 SQIVND (reference sequence). CDR3 region: CASSVQATYETQYF. The CDR3 region has the DNA TGTGCCAGTAGTGTCCAGGCGACATATGAGACCCAGTACTTC.

The rearrangement uses TRBV19 and TRBJ2-5; D is possibly TRBD1 (6 bases). The V end lost 7 bases, the J end lost 2 bases, and 11 bases lay between the germline ends. CDR1 LNHDA and CDR2 SQIVND come from the germline V gene (reference sequence). This CDR3 is 13 amino acids long. Here the CDR3 reads CASKSRGQETQYF. The CDR3 DNA reads TGTGCCAGTAAGAGCAGGGGACAAGAGACCCAGTACTTC.

The chain has TRBV10-3 and TRBJ2-7, with a weak D call TRBD1 (6 bases). The CDR3 contains 13 residues. V dropped 6 bases and J dropped 6 bases, with 15 bases sitting between them. Per germline, CDR1 ENHRY and CDR2 SYGVKD. The chain's CDR3 is CAIRGASSAEQYF. The CDR3 bases are TGTGCCATCAGGGGGGCCTCCTCGGCCGAGCAGTACTTC.

The chain recombines TRBV27 with TRBJ2-7, with a weak D call TRBD2 (6 bases). The germline V and J ends were trimmed by 8 bases and 0 bases, with 11 bases remaining between them. The V gene's germline CDR1 is MNHEY and CDR2 SMNVEV (reference sequence). The CDR3 contains 13 residues. The CDR3 DNA reads as TGTGCCAGCCGGGACTTAAGCTCCTACGAGCAGTACTTC. It translates to CASRDLSSYEQYF.

The gene calls are TRBV7-9 and TRBJ1-3; TRBD1 matches at 8 bases. Germline V lookup: CDR1 SEHNR, CDR2 FQNEAQ (reference sequence). The CDR3 contains 13 residues. Germline trimming cut 3 bases from V and 15 bases from J; bases unmatched to any gene: 10. The CDR3 spells CASSFSEGQGGYF. CDR3 in DNA: TGTGCCAGCAGCTTCTCCGAAGGACAGGGAGGATATTTT.